This T cell receptor (beta chain) was documented in a study of control samples from healthy donors and cancer patients. The assay was immunoSEQ multiplex PCR, and TCRdb's table has in-frame clones only and misses some. Here the sample spans 80,000 to 100,000 clones, roughly 89% being singletons. This sequence was found in a human donor in good health. The donor label of this sample is uncertain. Sequencing used blood.

In DNA, the CDR3 is TGTGCCAGTAGTAAGGGCTCAGGGGGGCTGAACACTGAAGCTTTCTTT. As protein: CASSKGSGGLNTEAFF. This sequence joins TRBV19 and TRBJ1-1; 7 nucleotides agree with TRBD1. Germline CDR1 is LNHDA and CDR2 is SQIVND (reference sequence). This CDR3 region has 16 residues. With V trimmed by 4 bases and J by 0 bases, 8 bases remained unmatched. Supplemented by reference TRBV19 and TRBJ1-1, the full variable domain reads DGGITQSPKYLFRKEGQNVTLSCEQNLNHDAMYWYRQDPGQGLRLIYYSQIVNDFQKGDIAEGYSVSREKKESFPLTVTSAQKNPTAFYLCASSKGSGGLNTEAFFGQGTRLTVV.